What follows are 28 T cell receptor beta chains derived from one specimen sequenced in a study of T cell responses to AZD1222 COVID-19 vaccine. Method: immunoSEQ multiplex PCR; TCRdb's copy keeps in-frame clones and lacks some. The sample holds roughly 180,000 clones, around 91% seen once. The source material was peripheral blood, sampled on day 0 of AZD1222 vaccination. The receptors come from an adult in good health.

The chain links TRBV11-2 to TRBJ1-1; D possibly corresponds to TRBD1 (5 bases). Per germline, CDR1 SGHAT and CDR2 FQNNGV. CDR3 length: 14 amino acids. Trimming stripped 8 bases from V and 4 bases from J, with 17 bases between. The CDR3 spells CASGRQNLGTEAFF. CDR3 DNA sequence: TGTGCCAGCGGCCGACAGAACCTGGGCACTGAAGCTTTCTTT.

The V and J genes are TRBV6-5 and TRBJ1-1; TRBD1 matches 9 bases. The CDR3 runs 14 residues. V lost 8 bases and J lost 2; bases outside the gene matches: 6. Looked up from germline, CDR1 is MNHEY and CDR2 is SVGAGI. CDR3 sequence reads: CASARDRDNTEAFF. The CDR3 DNA sequence: TGTGCCAGCGCAAGGGACAGGGATAACACTGAAGCTTTCTTT.

This clone was detected only a few times. The gene calls are TRBV11-2 and TRBJ1-2; D is uncertain. Germline values: CDR1 SGHAT, CDR2 FQNNGV. The CDR3 has 14 amino acids. Trimming left V 2 bases short and J 1 base short, with 8 bases between. CDR3 protein: CASSLSGNNYGYTF. CDR3 coding DNA: TGTGCCAGCAGCTTATCCGGGAATAACTATGGCTACACCTTC.

The chain employs TRBV4-2 and TRBJ1-2; TRBD1 matches 7 bases. This CDR3 is 17 amino acids long. The germline CDR1 and CDR2 sequences are LGHNA and YNFKEQ. V trimming: 0 bases; J trimming: 3 bases; junction bases outside the gene matches: 10. CDR3 sequence (DNA): TGTGCCAGCAGCCAAGATGGACAGGACGTAGGGGACTATGGCTACACCTTC. Its protein product is CASSQDGQDVGDYGYTF.

V gene TRBV6-5 combines with J gene TRBJ1-4, with D unresolved. Trimming shortened V by 9 bases and J by 5 bases, and 16 bases separated the two germline ends. Germline CDR1 and CDR2: MNHEY and SVGAGI. The CDR3 contains 14 residues. The CDR3 sequence: CASGGWRENEKLFF. The DNA for the CDR3 is TGTGCCAGTGGTGGATGGAGGGAGAATGAAAAACTGTTTTTT.

The V gene is TRBV5-1, the J gene TRBJ1-1; weak D call: TRBD1 (5 bases). This CDR3 is 14 amino acids long. Germline CDR1 SGHRS, CDR2 YFSETQ. The V end lost 6 bases, the J end lost 1 base, and 13 bases lay between the germline ends. The CDR3 sequence is CASTRDPTNTEAFF. Written as DNA, the CDR3 is TGCGCCAGCACCAGGGACCCTACGAACACTGAAGCTTTCTTT. Full variable domain (rest looked up from reference TRBV5-1 and TRBJ1-1): KAGVTQTPRYLIKTRGQQVTLSCSPISGHRSVSWYQQTPGQGLQFLFEYFSETQRNKGNFPGRFSGRQFSNSRSEMNVSTLELGDSALYLCASTRDPTNTEAFFGQGTRLTVV.

V and J are TRBV20-1 and TRBJ2-7; D not resolved. Germline values: CDR1 DFQATT, CDR2 SNEGSKA (reference sequence). V was trimmed by 6 bases and J by 1 base, leaving 7 bases between them. The CDR3 runs 11 residues. The CDR3 nucleotides read TGCAGTGCGAGTCCTTCCTACGAGCAGTACTTC. Its protein is CSASPSYEQYF.

This rearrangement joins TRBV24-1 to TRBJ2-3; TRBD1 aligns across 8 bases. With 1 base clipped from V and 6 bases from J, the junction kept 8 bases outside the gene matches. The CDR3 contains 16 residues. CDR1 is KGHDR and CDR2 is SFDVKD in the germline V gene. The CDR3 nucleotides are TGTGCCACCAGTGATTTCGGACAGGGAGATGGTGATACGCAGTATTTT. This codes for CATSDFGQGDGDTQYF.

The CDR3 spells CASSQAWGESGELFF. For the CDR3, the DNA is TGTGCCAGCAGCCAGGCATGGGGCGAATCCGGGGAGCTGTTTTTT. V gene TRBV4-2 combines with J gene TRBJ2-2, with D possibly matching TRBD1 (5 bases). Germline lookup yields CDR1 LGHNA and CDR2 YNFKEQ. This CDR3 contains 15 residues. With 3 bases removed from V and 6 bases from J, the gap between germline ends came to 14 bases.

V and J are TRBV27 and TRBJ1-2; D not certain. CDR3 length: 13 residues. CDR1 and CDR2 (germline): MNHEY, SMNVEV (reference sequence). V shed 5 bases and J shed 4 bases, with 11 bases lying between them. CDR3 nucleotide sequence: TGTGCCAGCAGTCTGAACGGTGGCTATGGCTACACCTTC. Translation gives CASSLNGGYGYTF.

The chain combines TRBV30 with TRBJ1-5; perhaps TRBD1 as D (5 bases). The V gene lost 1 base and the J gene lost 4 bases, with 8 bases spanning the gap. This CDR3 region has 13 residues. In germline, CDR1 is GTSNPN, CDR2 SVGIG (reference sequence). The CDR3 protein is CAWSGQSNQPQHF. Written as DNA, the CDR3 is TGTGCCTGGAGTGGACAGTCTAATCAGCCCCAGCATTTT. The entire variable domain, with the rest obtained from reference TRBV30 and TRBJ1-5, is as follows: SQTIHQWPATLVQPVGSPLSLECTVEGTSNPNLYWYRQAAGRGLQLLFYSVGIGQISSEVPQNLSASRPQDRQFILSSKKLLLSDSGFYLCAWSGQSNQPQHFGDGTRLSIL.

The chain employs TRBV2 and TRBJ1-1; 8 bases agree with TRBD1. Germline lookup yields CDR1 SNHLY and CDR2 FYNNEI. The CDR3 runs 15 residues. V trimming: 8 bases; J trimming: 3 bases; junction bases outside the gene matches: 11. The CDR3 spells CASPTDRGRYTEAFF. DNA for the CDR3: TGTGCCAGCCCAACTGACAGGGGCCGGTACACTGAAGCTTTCTTT.

The CDR3 DNA follows: TGTGCCAGCAGTTTCAGTCACACTGAAGCTTTCTTT. Its translation: CASSFSHTEAFF. V gene TRBV12-3 or TRBV12-4 combines with J gene TRBJ1-1, with D unclear. The CDR3 loop spans 12 amino acids. Trimming removed 3 bases from V and 3 bases from J, with 5 bases in between.

The rearrangement links TRBV3-1 (or the pseudogene TRBV3-2) to TRBJ2-2; 10 bases map to TRBD2. The V and J ends lost 3 bases and 4 bases, in that order; junction bases with no gene match: 11. Germline values: CDR1 LGHDT, CDR2 YNNKEL (reference sequence). The CDR3 is 18 residues long. The CDR3 DNA sequence: TGTGCCAGCAGCCACGTCCGACCGGGACTAGCGACCACCGGGGAGCTGTTTTTT. Translation gives CASSHVRPGLATTGELFF.

The chain employs TRBV9 and TRBJ2-5; 7 nucleotides agree with TRBD1. CDR1 SGDLS and CDR2 YYNGEE come from the germline V gene. This CDR3 is built from 13 residues. Unmatched junction bases numbered 1, after V lost 3 bases and J lost 2 bases. CDR3 sequence (DNA): TGTGCCAGCAGCGGACAGGGACAAGAGACCCAGTACTTC. It encodes CASSGQGQETQYF.

This clone was seen only once. This chain connects TRBV7-9 to TRBJ2-5; D may be TRBD1 (5 bases). The CDR3 consists of 13 residues. Germline loops: CDR1 SEHNR, CDR2 FQNEAQ (reference sequence). V lost 5 bases and J lost 1, with 8 bases in between. For the CDR3, the DNA is TGTGCCAGCAGCCCCGACAGCCAAGAGACCCAGTACTTC. Amino acid sequence: CASSPDSQETQYF. Based on the CDR3 plus reference TRBV7-9 and TRBJ2-5, the full variable domain is DTGVSQNPRHKITKRGQNVTFRCDPISEHNRLYWYRQTLGQGPEFLTYFQNEAQLEKSRLLSDRFSAERPKGSFSTLEIQRTEQGDSAMYLCASSPDSQETQYFGPGTRLLVL.

V and J are TRBV5-6 and TRBJ2-1; D remains ambiguous. The CDR3 contains 17 residues. Germline values: CDR1 SGHDT, CDR2 YYEEEE. V was clipped by 1 base and J by 0 bases, with 14 bases between them. CDR3 sequence (DNA): TGTGCCAGCAGCTTGCGAGACTTCCAGAGCTCCTACAATGAGCAGTTCTTC. Residues: CASSLRDFQSSYNEQFF.

A word on this clone: The same CDR3 is also encoded by other DNA sequences in this sample. The chain combines TRBV5-4 with TRBJ2-1; a possible D gene is TRBD2 (6 bases). Trimming removed 4 bases at V and 9 bases at J, with 17 bases between. Germline loops: CDR1 SGHNT, CDR2 YYREEE (reference sequence). The CDR3 extends over 14 amino acids. CDR3 protein: CASSDMGLATEQFF. In DNA, the CDR3 is TGTGCCAGCAGCGATATGGGGCTAGCGACTGAGCAGTTCTTC.

The chain has TRBV6-5 and TRBJ2-2; D possibly matches TRBD1 or TRBD2 (5 bases each). V lost 8 bases to trimming and J lost 4 bases, with 14 bases between them. CDR3 length: 14 residues. Germline CDR1 and CDR2: MNHEY and SVGAGI. As DNA, the CDR3 is TGTGCCAGCGCCCACGGGACGCCCACCGGGGAGCTGTTTTTT. This gives the protein CASAHGTPTGELFF.

This rearrangement joins TRBV7-8 to TRBJ2-1, with 7 bases that match TRBD1. CDR1 and CDR2 (germline): SGHVS, FQNEAQ. There are 17 residues in the CDR3. The ends lost 7 bases at V and 5 bases at J; junction bases unmatched: 17. The CDR3 DNA reads TGTGCCAGCAACCTAATGAGAGAGACAGGGCGTCACAATGAGCAGTTCTTC. Translated: CASNLMRETGRHNEQFF.

The rearrangement links TRBV27 to TRBJ2-7; 7 nucleotides align to TRBD1. The germline V gene encodes CDR1 MNHEY and CDR2 SMNVEV (reference sequence). The trim removed 5 bases at V and 2 bases at J, leaving 6 bases unmatched. This CDR3 region has 14 residues. The CDR3 DNA is TGTGCCAGCAGTAAGAGACAGGGAGCCTACGAGCAGTACGTC. It translates to CASSKRQGAYEQYV.

V usage is TRBV4-2 and J usage is TRBJ2-4, with TRBD1 matching over 10 bases. V shed 1 base, J shed 0 bases, and the junction held 6 bases outside the gene matches. This CDR3 has 18 residues. Germline V gene lookup returns CDR1 LGHNA and CDR2 YNFKEQ. The CDR3 sequence is CASSQGSGTGVAKNIQYF. The CDR3, as DNA: TGTGCCAGCAGCCAAGGATCTGGGACAGGGGTAGCCAAAAACATTCAGTACTTC.

This clone was observed once. A read error may account for a junction end that differs from germline. V is TRBV7-9 and J is TRBJ2-7; 10 nucleotides line up with TRBD1. This CDR3 is 14 amino acids long. Germline V gene sequence: CDR1 SEHNR, CDR2 FQNEAQ (reference sequence). The CDR3 DNA is TGTGCCAGCAGTTTAGGACAGGGGGTTGACGAGCAGTACTTC. It specifies CASSLGQGVDEQYF.

The genes are TRBV6-5 and TRBJ2-2; 8 positions agree with TRBD1. This CDR3 has 15 amino acids. Unmatched junction bases numbered 6, after V lost 8 bases and J lost 1 base. The germline V gene encodes CDR1 MNHEY and CDR2 SVGAGI. This CDR3 is CASLRGQGNTGELFF. Here the CDR3 DNA reads TGTGCCAGCCTCCGCGGACAGGGGAACACCGGGGAGCTGTTTTTT.

The chain couples TRBV10-3 to TRBJ1-1, with 7 bases identical to TRBD1. With V trimmed by 5 bases and J by 3 bases, 6 bases remained unmatched. This CDR3 contains 14 residues. The germline gives CDR1 ENHRY, CDR2 SYGVKD. In DNA form, the CDR3 reads TGTGCCATCAGTACGGGACAGATTGACACTGAAGCTTTCTTT. Translation: CAISTGQIDTEAFF.

The V and J genes are TRBV3-1 (or the pseudogene TRBV3-2) and TRBJ2-6; 10 bases match TRBD1. CDR3 size: 17 residues. Germline trimming cut 6 bases from V and 2 bases from J; bases unmatched to any gene: 7. The V gene's germline CDR1 is LGHDT and CDR2 YNNKEL (reference sequence). The CDR3 DNA follows: TGTGCCAGCAGACCAGGGACAGGGGTCACTGGGGCCAACGTCCTGACTTTC. Residues: CASRPGTGVTGANVLTF.

CDR3 sequence (DNA): TGTGCCAGCAGCAAAGGGGTAGGGGGCAGCTACGAGCAGTACTTC. Its translation is CASSKGVGGSYEQYF. The chain links TRBV21-1 to TRBJ2-7; the table calls TRBD1, which could not be checked here. TRBV21-1 is noted as a pseudogene. This CDR3 has 15 residues.

The sample holds one count of this clone. CDR3 amino acids: CASSVQGRGANEKLFF. As DNA, the CDR3 is TGTGCCAGCAGCGTCCAGGGTAGAGGCGCTAATGAAAAACTGTTTTTT. The rearrangement joins TRBV9 to TRBJ1-4; maybe TRBD1 (5 bases). V lost 2 bases and J lost 3, with 14 bases in between. Germline CDR1 SGDLS, CDR2 YYNGEE. This CDR3 has 16 amino acids.